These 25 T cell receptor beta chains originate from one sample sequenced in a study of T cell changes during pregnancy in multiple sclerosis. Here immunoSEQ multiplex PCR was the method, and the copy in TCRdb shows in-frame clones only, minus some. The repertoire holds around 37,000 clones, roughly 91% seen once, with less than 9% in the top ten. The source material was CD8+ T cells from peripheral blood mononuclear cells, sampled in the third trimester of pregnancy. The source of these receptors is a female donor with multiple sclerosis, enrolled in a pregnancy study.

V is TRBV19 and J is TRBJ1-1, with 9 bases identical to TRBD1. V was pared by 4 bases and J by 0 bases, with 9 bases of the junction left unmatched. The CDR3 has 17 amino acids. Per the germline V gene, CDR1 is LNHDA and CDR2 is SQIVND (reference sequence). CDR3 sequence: CASSTRPGQGLNTEAFF. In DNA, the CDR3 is TGTGCCAGTAGTACCCGACCGGGACAGGGTCTGAACACTGAAGCTTTCTTT.

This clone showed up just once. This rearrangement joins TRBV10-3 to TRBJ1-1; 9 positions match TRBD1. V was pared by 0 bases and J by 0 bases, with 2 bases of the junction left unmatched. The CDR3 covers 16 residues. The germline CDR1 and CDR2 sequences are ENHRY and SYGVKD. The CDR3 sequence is CAISESGQGVNTEAFF. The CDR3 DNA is TGTGCCATCAGTGAGTCGGGACAGGGAGTGAACACTGAAGCTTTCTTT.

The CDR3 coding sequence is TGTGCCAGCAGCTGGGACAGGGGGCTGGGGGAGCAGTACTTC. Encoded protein: CASSWDRGLGEQYF. The chain combines TRBV5-6 with TRBJ2-7; 12 nucleotides align to TRBD1. The J segment lost 7 bases and the V segment lost 3 bases, leaving 5 bases of the junction unmatched. The CDR3 is made up of 14 amino acids. Germline V gene data show CDR1 as SGHDT and CDR2 as YYEEEE.

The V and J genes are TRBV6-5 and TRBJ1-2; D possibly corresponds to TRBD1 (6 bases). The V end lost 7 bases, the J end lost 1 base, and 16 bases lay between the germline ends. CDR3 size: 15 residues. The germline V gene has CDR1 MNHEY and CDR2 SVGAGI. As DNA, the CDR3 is TGTGCCAGCAATGTTGACAGGAGAGATAACTATGGCTACACCTTC. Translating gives CASNVDRRDNYGYTF.

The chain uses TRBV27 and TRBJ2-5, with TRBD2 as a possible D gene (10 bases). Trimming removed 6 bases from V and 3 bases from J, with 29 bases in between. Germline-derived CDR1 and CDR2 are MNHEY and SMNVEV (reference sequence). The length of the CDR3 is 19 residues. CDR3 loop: CASRGTGWFGSGGKETQYF. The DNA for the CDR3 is TGTGCCAGCAGGGGGACAGGGTGGTTTGGTAGCGGGGGGAAAGAGACCCAGTACTTC.

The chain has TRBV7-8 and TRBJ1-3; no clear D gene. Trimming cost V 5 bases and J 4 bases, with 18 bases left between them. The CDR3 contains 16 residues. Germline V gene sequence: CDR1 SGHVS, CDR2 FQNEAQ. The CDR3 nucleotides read TGTGCCAGCAGCCCCCCACTGGAGGGTTCGGGAAACACCATATATTTT. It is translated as CASSPPLEGSGNTIYF.

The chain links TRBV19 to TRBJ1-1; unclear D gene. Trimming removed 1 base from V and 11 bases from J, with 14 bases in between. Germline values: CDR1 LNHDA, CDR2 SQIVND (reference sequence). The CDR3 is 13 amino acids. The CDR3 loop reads CASSIGGIAEAFF. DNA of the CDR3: TGTGCCAGTAGTATAGGAGGGATTGCGGAGGCTTTCTTT.

The CDR3 nucleotides read TGCGCCAGCAGACGGCTGGGACAGGGTGCCGGGGAGCTGTTTTTT. It encodes CASRRLGQGAGELFF. The chain recombines TRBV4-1 with TRBJ2-2; TRBD1 aligns across 9 bases. The germline V gene encodes CDR1 MGHRA and CDR2 YSYEKL. The CDR3 contains 15 residues. V trimming: 6 bases; J trimming: 6 bases; junction bases outside the gene matches: 8.

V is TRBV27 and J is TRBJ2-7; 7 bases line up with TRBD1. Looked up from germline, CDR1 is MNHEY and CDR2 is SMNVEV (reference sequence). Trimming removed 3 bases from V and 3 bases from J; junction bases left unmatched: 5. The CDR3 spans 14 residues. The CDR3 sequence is CASSLTGSFYEQYF. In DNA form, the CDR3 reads TGTGCCAGCAGTTTGACAGGGTCCTTCTACGAGCAGTACTTC.

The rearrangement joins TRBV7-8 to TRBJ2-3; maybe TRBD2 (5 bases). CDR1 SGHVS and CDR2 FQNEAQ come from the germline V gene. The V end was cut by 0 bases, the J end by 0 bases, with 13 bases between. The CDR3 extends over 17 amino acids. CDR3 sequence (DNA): TGTGCCAGCAGCTTAGCCGGGGTCTTAACTAGCACAGATACGCAGTATTTT. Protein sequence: CASSLAGVLTSTDTQYF.

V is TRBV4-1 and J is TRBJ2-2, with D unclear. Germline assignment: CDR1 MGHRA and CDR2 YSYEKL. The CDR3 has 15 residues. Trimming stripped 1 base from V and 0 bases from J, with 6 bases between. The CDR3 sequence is CASSQVYSNTGELFF. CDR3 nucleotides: TGCGCCAGCAGCCAAGTCTACTCGAACACCGGGGAGCTGTTTTTT.

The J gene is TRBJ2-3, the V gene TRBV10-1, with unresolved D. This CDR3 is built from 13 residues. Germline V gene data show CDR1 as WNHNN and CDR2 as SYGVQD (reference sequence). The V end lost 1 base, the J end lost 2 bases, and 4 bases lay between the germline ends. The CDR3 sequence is CASSEYNTDTQYF. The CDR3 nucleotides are TGCGCCAGCAGTGAGTATAACACAGATACGCAGTATTTT.

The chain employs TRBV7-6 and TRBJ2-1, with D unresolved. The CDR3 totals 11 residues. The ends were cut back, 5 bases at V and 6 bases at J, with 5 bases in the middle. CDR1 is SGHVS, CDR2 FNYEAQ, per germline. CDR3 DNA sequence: TGTGCCAGCAGCCAGTCCAATGAGCAGTTCTTC. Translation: CASSQSNEQFF.

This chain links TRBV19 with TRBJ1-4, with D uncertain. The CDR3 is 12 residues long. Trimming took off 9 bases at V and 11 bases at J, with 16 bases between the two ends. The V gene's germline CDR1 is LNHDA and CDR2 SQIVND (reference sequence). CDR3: CARTAAAAKLFF. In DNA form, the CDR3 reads TGTGCCAGGACGGCAGCGGCGGCGAAACTGTTTTTT.

For the CDR3, the DNA is TGTGCCAGCAGCGTAGGCGGTGACTCCTACGAGCAGTACTTC. This translates into CASSVGGDSYEQYF. This rearrangement joins TRBV9 to TRBJ2-7, with D hard to call. Germline V lookup: CDR1 SGDLS, CDR2 YYNGEE. The CDR3 has 14 amino acids. Trimming removed 0 bases from V and 0 bases from J, with 7 bases in between.

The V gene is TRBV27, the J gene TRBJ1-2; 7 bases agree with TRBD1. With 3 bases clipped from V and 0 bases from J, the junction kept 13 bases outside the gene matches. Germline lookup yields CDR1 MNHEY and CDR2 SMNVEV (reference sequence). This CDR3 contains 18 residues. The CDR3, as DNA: TGTGCCAGCAGTTTTGGCCCGCACAGGGGAGTAGCTAACTATGGCTACACCTTC. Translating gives CASSFGPHRGVANYGYTF.

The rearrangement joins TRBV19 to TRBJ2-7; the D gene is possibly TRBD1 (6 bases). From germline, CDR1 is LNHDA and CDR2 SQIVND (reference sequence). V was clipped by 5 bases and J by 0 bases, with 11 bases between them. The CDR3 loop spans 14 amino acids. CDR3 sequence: CASSPSQGSYEQYF. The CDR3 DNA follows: TGTGCCAGTAGTCCCTCACAGGGCTCCTACGAGCAGTACTTC.

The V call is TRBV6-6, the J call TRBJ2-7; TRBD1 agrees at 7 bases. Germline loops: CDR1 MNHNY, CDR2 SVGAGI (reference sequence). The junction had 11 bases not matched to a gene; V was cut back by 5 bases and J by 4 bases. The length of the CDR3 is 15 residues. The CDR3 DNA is TGTGCCAGCAGTCCAGGGACAGCGTCCTCGTACGAGCAGTACTTC. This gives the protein CASSPGTASSYEQYF.

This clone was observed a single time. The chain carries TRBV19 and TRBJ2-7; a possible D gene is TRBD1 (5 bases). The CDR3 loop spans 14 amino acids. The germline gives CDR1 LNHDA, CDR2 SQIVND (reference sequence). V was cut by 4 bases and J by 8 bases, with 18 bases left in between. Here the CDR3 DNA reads TGTGCCAGTAGTACACAGGTGACCAGCTTCCAGCAGTACTTC. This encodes CASSTQVTSFQQYF.

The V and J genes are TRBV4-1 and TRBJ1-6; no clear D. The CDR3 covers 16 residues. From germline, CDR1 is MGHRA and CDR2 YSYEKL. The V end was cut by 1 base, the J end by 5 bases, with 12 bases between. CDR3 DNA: TGCGCCAGCAGCCAAGGGGCGAACCGAAATAATTCACCCCTCCACTTT. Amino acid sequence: CASSQGANRNNSPLHF.

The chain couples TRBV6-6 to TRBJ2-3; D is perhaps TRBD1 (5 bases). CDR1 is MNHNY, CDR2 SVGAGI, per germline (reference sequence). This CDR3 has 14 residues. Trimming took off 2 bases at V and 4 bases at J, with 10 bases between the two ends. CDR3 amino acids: CASSYQGSADTQYF. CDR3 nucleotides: TGTGCCAGCAGTTACCAGGGCTCCGCAGATACGCAGTATTTT.

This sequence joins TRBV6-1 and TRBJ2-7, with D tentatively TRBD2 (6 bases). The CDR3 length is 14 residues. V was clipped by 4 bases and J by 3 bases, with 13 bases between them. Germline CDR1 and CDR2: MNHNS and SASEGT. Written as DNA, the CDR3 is TGTGCCAGCAGTGTCGCCGAGGAGGGCTACGAGCAGTACTTC. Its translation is CASSVAEEGYEQYF.

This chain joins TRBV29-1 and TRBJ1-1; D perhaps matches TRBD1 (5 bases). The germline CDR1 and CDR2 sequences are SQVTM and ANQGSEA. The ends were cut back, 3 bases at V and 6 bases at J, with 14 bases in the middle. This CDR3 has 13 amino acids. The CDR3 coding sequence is TGCAGCGTTGATTGGGGACTGGAGCCTGAAGCTTTCTTT. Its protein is CSVDWGLEPEAFF.

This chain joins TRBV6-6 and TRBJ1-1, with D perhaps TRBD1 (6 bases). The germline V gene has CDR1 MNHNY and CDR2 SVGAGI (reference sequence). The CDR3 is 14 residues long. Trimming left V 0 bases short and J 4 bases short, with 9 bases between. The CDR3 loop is CASSYSGRGTEAFF. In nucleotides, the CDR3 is TGTGCCAGCAGTTACTCTGGCAGGGGCACTGAAGCTTTCTTT.

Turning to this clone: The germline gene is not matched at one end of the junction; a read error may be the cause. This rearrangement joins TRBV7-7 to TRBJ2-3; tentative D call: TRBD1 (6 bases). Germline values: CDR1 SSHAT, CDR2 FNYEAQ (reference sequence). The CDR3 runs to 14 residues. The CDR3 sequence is CASSLGGHTDTQYF. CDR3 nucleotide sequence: TGTGCTAGCAGCTTAGGGGGACACACAGATACGCAGTATTTT.